These T cell receptor beta chains were read from a single sample in a study of T-cell reconstitution after alpha-beta-depleted transplantation in children. In TCRdb, the PCR reads were re-called with MiXCR into one record per CDR3 protein. The sample records around 90,000 distinct CDR3 sequences, 15% to 18% being singletons. This sample comprised PBMCs, mostly from graft donor cells, obtained 180 days after TCRalphabeta/CD19-depleted stem cell transplant. These receptors were taken from a male patient aged 2-15 years who had a stem cell transplant for acute lymphoblastic leukemia, so the T cells may come from the graft donor. Each CDR3 is given with its conserved first and last residue. A D gene is named only where the DNA matches it firmly. Clone size is not always given. Where it is, it says once, few, many or a class for expanded clones.

CDR3nt,CDR3aa,v_gene,d_gene,abundance,j_gene
TGTGCCAGCAGCTTAGGGCTAGCGGGAGCCTACGAGCAGTACTTC,CASSLGLAGAYEQYF,TRBV7-2,TRBD2,few,TRBJ2-7
TGTGCCAGCAGCTTGGAGGCCAACTATGGCTACACCTTC,CASSLEANYGYTF,TRBV7-8,-,many,TRBJ1-2
TGTGCCAGCACCACCGACAGGGTAGCAAACACCATATATTTT,CASTTDRVANTIYF,TRBV3-1,TRBD1,many,TRBJ1-3
TGCAGTGCTCCCTCGAAGGGGAATCAAGAGACCCAGTACTTC,CSAPSKGNQETQYF,TRBV20-1,-,-,TRBJ2-5
TGTGCCAGCAGCTTTGGACCAGGGTCAGGCAATCAGCCCCAGCATTTT,CASSFGPGSGNQPQHF,TRBV5-5,-,few,TRBJ1-5
TGCAGCGTCACTGGGACTGGGAAAGAGACCCAGTACTTC,CSVTGTGKETQYF,TRBV29-1,-,few,TRBJ2-5
TGTGCCAGCAGTTACCCGGGGCTCTATGGCTACACCTTC,CASSYPGLYGYTF,TRBV12-3/TRBV12-4,-,-,TRBJ1-2
TGCAGTGCTCCAAGCCCCAACTACGAGCAGTACTTC,CSAPSPNYEQYF,TRBV20-1,-,-,TRBJ2-7
TGTGCCAGTAGTATCGGGAGATACGAGCAGTTCTTC,CASSIGRYEQFF,TRBV19,-,many,TRBJ2-1
TGTGCCAGCAGTTTTTTAGGGGGCATTGGCAATGAGCAGTTCTTC,CASSFLGGIGNEQFF,TRBV12-3/TRBV12-4,TRBD1,-,TRBJ2-1
TGTGCCGGCAGCCCGGCCAGGGGGGACACTGAAGCTTTCTTT,CAGSPARGDTEAFF,TRBV7-8,TRBD1,-,TRBJ1-1
TGTGCCTGGAGTTCGATGGGCGTGTGGGGGACAGTTGACACCGGGGAGCTGTTTTTT,CAWSSMGVWGTVDTGELFF,TRBV30,TRBD1,few,TRBJ2-2
TGTGCCAGCAGCTTAGTTCCAGGGGAGACCCAGTACTTC,CASSLVPGETQYF,TRBV7-9,-,-,TRBJ2-5
TGTGCCAGCAGCCGGGGACAGGGGGCGGAAGGCTACACCTTC,CASSRGQGAEGYTF,TRBV7-2,TRBD1,few,TRBJ1-2
TGTGCCAGCAGCCAAGAATTGGGGACTGAAGCTTTCTTT,CASSQELGTEAFF,TRBV3-1,-,-,TRBJ1-1
TGCAGTGCTGGAGACAATGAGCAGTTCTTC,CSAGDNEQFF,TRBV20-1,-,-,TRBJ2-1
TGTGCCAGCAGACCTCGGACAGGGGGACAGCCCCAGCATTTT,CASRPRTGGQPQHF,TRBV6-2/TRBV6-3,TRBD1,many,TRBJ1-5
TGCAGTGCTGTTTGGACTAGCGATGAGCAGTTCTTC,CSAVWTSDEQFF,TRBV20-1,TRBD2,-,TRBJ2-1
TGTGCCAGCAGCTTAGAGTCTAGCGTCCGCCTAGACGAGCAGTACTTC,CASSLESSVRLDEQYF,TRBV7-6,-,few,TRBJ2-7
TGCAGTGCTAGAGATTCGGGGATGACTAGGGACAAGCCCCCGACCTACGAGCAGTACTTC,CSARDSGMTRDKPPTYEQYF,TRBV20-1,-,-,TRBJ2-7
TGCGCCAGTAAGGACAGGGGGAATGAAAAACTGTTTTTT,CASKDRGNEKLFF,TRBV5-1,TRBD1,-,TRBJ1-4
TGTGCCAGCGGGCAGGGAGTAGGGAACACTGAAGCTTTCTTT,CASGQGVGNTEAFF,TRBV25-1,-,-,TRBJ1-1
TGCAGTGCTAGCACGGTTTCTAGCACAGATACGCAGTATTTT,CSASTVSSTDTQYF,TRBV20-1,-,few,TRBJ2-3
TGTGCCAGCAGCTCAGGAACCGTGAGCGAGCAGTACTTC,CASSSGTVSEQYF,TRBV7-9,-,few,TRBJ2-7
TGCGCCAGCAGCTTGAACCACGGGACAGGCGGAGAAGAGACCCAGTACTTC,CASSLNHGTGGEETQYF,TRBV5-1,TRBD1,few,TRBJ2-5
TGTGCCAGCAGCCGTAGCGGGGAAGAGACCCAGTACTTC,CASSRSGEETQYF,TRBV7-7,TRBD2,few,TRBJ2-5
TGTGCCAGCAGTTACGGGGGGGCGTCGGATCAGCCCCAGCATTTT,CASSYGGASDQPQHF,TRBV6-2/TRBV6-3,-,few,TRBJ1-5
TGCGCCAGCAGCCCCGGGACAGTCAATCAGCCCCAGCATTTT,CASSPGTVNQPQHF,TRBV5-1,TRBD1,-,TRBJ1-5
TGTGCCAGCAGTTCCCTTCTTTGGCGCCACGAGCAGTACTTC,CASSSLLWRHEQYF,TRBV12-3/TRBV12-4,-,few,TRBJ2-7
TGTGCCAGCAGGGGACCTGCGGAGACCCAGTCCTTC,CASRGPAETQSF,TRBV12-3/TRBV12-4,-,once,TRBJ2-5
TGTGCCAGCAGCCCCGGACAGGGCCCATATGGCTACACCTTC,CASSPGQGPYGYTF,TRBV3-1,TRBD1,many,TRBJ1-2
TGCAGTGCCCCGGGACAGGGCAGAGGCTACACCTTC,CSAPGQGRGYTF,TRBV20-1,TRBD1,-,TRBJ1-2
TGCAGCGTTTCCCCGCTAGACAGTTCTGGGGCCAACGTCCTGACTTTC,CSVSPLDSSGANVLTF,TRBV29-1,-,-,TRBJ2-6
TGTGCCAGCAGTTACTCAGGGATGGCAGATACGCAGTATTTT,CASSYSGMADTQYF,TRBV6-5,-,few,TRBJ2-3
TGCGCCAGCAGCCAAGAAGGACAAATTAACTATGGCTACACCTTC,CASSQEGQINYGYTF,TRBV4-3,-,few,TRBJ1-2
TGTGCCATCAGTGAAACTCCCCCGGGACTAGCGGGGAACAATGAGCAGTTCTTC,CAISETPPGLAGNNEQFF,TRBV10-3,TRBD2,-,TRBJ2-1
TGCAGCGTTCGGCAAGAGACCCAGTACTTC,CSVRQETQYF,TRBV29-1,-,-,TRBJ2-5
TGTGCCAGCAGCCAGTTAAGTATCAGGGACGAGCAGTACTTC,CASSQLSIRDEQYF,TRBV3-1,-,few,TRBJ2-7
TGTGCCACCAGATTATGGGAGACCCAGTACTTC,CATRLWETQYF,TRBV15,-,many,TRBJ2-5
TGTGCCAGCAGCCAAGGGGCAGGGGATGCAGATACGCAGTATTTT,CASSQGAGDADTQYF,TRBV3-1,-,-,TRBJ2-3
TGTGCCAGCAGTGCAGATTGGAATGAGCAGTTCTTC,CASSADWNEQFF,TRBV25-1,-,-,TRBJ2-1
TGTGCCAGCAGTGCTACAGGGGATCAGCCCCAGCATTTT,CASSATGDQPQHF,TRBV6-2/TRBV6-3,TRBD1,few,TRBJ1-5
TGCGCCAGCAGCTTGGTCCCGGGAAAGCTGATCCCCCTTCCAGCTTTCTTT,CASSLVPGKLIPLPAFF,TRBV5-1,-,-,TRBJ1-1
TGTGCCATCAGTGTGGGGAACCAAGAGACCCAGTACTTC,CAISVGNQETQYF,TRBV10-3,-,few,TRBJ2-5
TGTGCCAGCAGCTTAGTCGGAGGGGGGGCCCAGGGCTACACCTTC,CASSLVGGGAQGYTF,TRBV7-8,-,few,TRBJ1-2
TGTGCCAGCAACGGGCAGGGCACTTTCTATGGCTACACCTTC,CASNGQGTFYGYTF,TRBV28,-,few,TRBJ1-2
TGCAGCGTCCGATACAGGTCTGAAGCTTTCTTT,CSVRYRSEAFF,TRBV29-1,-,few,TRBJ1-1
TGTGCCAGCAGCCGCCGGGACTACGAGCAGTACTTC,CASSRRDYEQYF,TRBV7-2,-,few,TRBJ2-7
TGTGCCAGCCTGCTCCGTAATGAGCAGTTCTTC,CASLLRNEQFF,TRBV12-3/TRBV12-4,-,-,TRBJ2-1
TGTGCCAGCAGTGGGGGACATCGTATTGGCTACACCTTC,CASSGGHRIGYTF,TRBV27,-,few,TRBJ1-2
TGTGCCAGCGGCCGGGACAGGGTAATATTCGCAGAGACCCAGTACTTC,CASGRDRVIFAETQYF,TRBV7-9,TRBD1,few,TRBJ2-5
TGTGCCAGCAGCTTCGGACTAGCGGGGGGTGGCACAGATACGCAGTATTTT,CASSFGLAGGGTDTQYF,TRBV7-2,TRBD2,-,TRBJ2-3
TGTGCCAGCAGCTTTGGGGTGGAGGAGTATGAGCAGTTCTTC,CASSFGVEEYEQFF,TRBV7-9,-,few,TRBJ2-1
TGTGCCAGCAGTTTAAGGACAGGAGGCGAGCAGTACTTC,CASSLRTGGEQYF,TRBV12-3/TRBV12-4,TRBD1,few,TRBJ2-7
TGTGCCAGCAGCTTATGGGCGGCAGGACCCACCGGGGAGCTGTTTTTT,CASSLWAAGPTGELFF,TRBV7-2,-,-,TRBJ2-2
TGTGCCAGCAGTGACAGTCGGAGTAGCTCCTACAATGAGCAGTTCTTC,CASSDSRSSSYNEQFF,TRBV6-4,-,-,TRBJ2-1
TGCGCCAGCAGCACTGGACTGATCGACAATGAGCAGTTCTTC,CASSTGLIDNEQFF,TRBV5-1,-,many,TRBJ2-1